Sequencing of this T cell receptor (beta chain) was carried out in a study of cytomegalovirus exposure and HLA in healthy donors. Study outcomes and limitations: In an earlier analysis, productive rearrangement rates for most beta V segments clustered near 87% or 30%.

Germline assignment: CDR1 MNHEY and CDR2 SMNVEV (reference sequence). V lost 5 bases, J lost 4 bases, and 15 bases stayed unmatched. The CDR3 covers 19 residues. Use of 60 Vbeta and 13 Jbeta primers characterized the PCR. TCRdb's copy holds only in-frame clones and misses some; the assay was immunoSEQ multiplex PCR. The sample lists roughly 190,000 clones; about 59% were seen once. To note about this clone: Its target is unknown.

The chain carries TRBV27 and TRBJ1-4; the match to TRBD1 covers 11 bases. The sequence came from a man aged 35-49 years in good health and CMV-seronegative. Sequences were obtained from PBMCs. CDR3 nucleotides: TGTGCCAGCAGTCTAAACCCCCCGGGACAGGGGGGAGGTAATGAAAAACTGTTTTTT. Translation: CASSLNPPGQGGGNEKLFF.